This entry is about one T cell receptor (beta chain). Germline-derived CDR1 and CDR2 are SGDLS and YYNGEE. V was shortened by 3 bases and J by 1 base, with 8 bases between the two germline ends. The length of the CDR3 is 15 residues. Template material for amplifying TCR beta CDR3 regions consisted of RNA transcripts. TCR CDR3 underwent first-round RT-PCR with the HTBI primer set. In TCRdb, the multiplex PCR reads were re-called with MiXCR into one record per CDR3 protein. The table records roughly 500,000 distinct CDR3 sequences, about 20% of them present only once. These data are taken from a study of T cells in Graves' hyperthyroidism and ophthalmopathy.

The sequence was collected from a woman in her seventies with Graves' ophthalmopathy. The gene calls are TRBV9 and TRBJ2-6; D is unresolved. Material for sequencing was blood. The DNA for the CDR3 is TGTGCCAGCAGCGCAACACTGTCTGGGGCCAACGTCCTGACTTTC. It encodes CASSATLSGANVLTF. Using reference TRBV9 and TRBJ2-6 for the parts outside the CDR3, the full variable domain is DSGVTQTPKHLITATGQRVTLRCSPRSGDLSVYWYQQSLDQGLQFLIQYYNGEERAKGNILERFSAQQFPDLHSELNLSSLELGDSALYFCASSATLSGANVLTFGAGSRLTVL.